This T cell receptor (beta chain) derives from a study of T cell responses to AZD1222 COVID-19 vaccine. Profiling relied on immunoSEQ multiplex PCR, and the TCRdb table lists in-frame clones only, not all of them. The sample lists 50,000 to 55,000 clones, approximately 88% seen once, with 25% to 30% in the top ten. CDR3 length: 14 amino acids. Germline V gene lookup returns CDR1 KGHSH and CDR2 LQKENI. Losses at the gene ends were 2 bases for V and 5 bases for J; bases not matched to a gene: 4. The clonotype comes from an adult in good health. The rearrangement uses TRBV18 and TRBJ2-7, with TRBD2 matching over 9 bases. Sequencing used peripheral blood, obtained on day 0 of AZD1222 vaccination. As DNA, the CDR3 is TGTGCCAGCTCACCAAGGCGGGAGGGCGACGAGCAGTACTTC. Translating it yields CASSPRREGDEQYF. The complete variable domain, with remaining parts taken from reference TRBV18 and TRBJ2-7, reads NAGVMQNPRHLVRRRGQEARLRCSPMKGHSHVYWYRQLPEEGLKFMVYLQKENIIDESGMPKERFSAEFPKEGPSILRIQQVVRGDSAAYFCASSPRREGDEQYFGPGTRLTVT.